This T cell receptor beta chain is from a study of T cells in Graves' hyperthyroidism and ophthalmopathy. A Clinical Activity Score of at least 3, a NOSPECS grade of at least 4 and a duration under 3 months were recorded in the ophthalmopathy patients. The length of the CDR3 is 14 residues. Trimming pared 0 bases from V and 0 bases from J, leaving 4 bases between. CDR1 and CDR2 from the germline V gene are SGHRS and YFSETQ. Using RNA transcripts as the source, TCR beta CDR3 regions were amplified. Carried out on the TCR CDR3, a first-round RT-PCR used the HTBI primer set. TCRdb passed the multiplex PCR reads through MiXCR, listing each CDR3 protein once. In the table there are fewer than 500,000 distinct CDR3 sequences, about 15% of which are singletons.

The chain couples TRBV5-1 to TRBJ2-1; D uncertain. The specimen was blood. The sequence derives from a woman aged 25 to 39 with Graves' ophthalmopathy. For the CDR3, the DNA is TGCGCCAGCAGCTTGGACCGCTCCTACAATGAGCAGTTCTTC. It codes for CASSLDRSYNEQFF.